The clone carrying this TCR beta chain appeared a few times. Its antigen remains unknown. The data were taken from a study of T-cell reconstitution after alpha-beta-depleted transplantation in children. The CDR3 length is 19 residues. The germline CDR1 and CDR2 sequences are MNHEY and SVGEGT. The V segment lost 6 bases and the J segment 6 bases; nucleotides outside the gene matches: 23. The library targeted TCRbeta and was prepared with unique molecular identifiers. In TCRdb, the PCR reads were re-called with MiXCR into one record per CDR3 protein. The sample lists around 230,000 distinct CDR3 sequences, approximately 15% occurring once. Study findings and constraints: Roughly two months post-transplant, alpha-beta T cells reportedly originated from several hundred graft clones that had expanded. After transplant, high TCRbeta diversity at day 60 in some patients arose from surviving recipient T cells and thymic progenitors. Most T-cell counts and diversity one year after the transplant came from T cells that were newly produced.

The receptor's source is a male patient aged 2-9 years who had a stem cell transplant for acute lymphoblastic leukemia, so the T cells may come from the graft donor. V gene TRBV6-2 or TRBV6-3 combines with J gene TRBJ2-1; TRBD2 aligns across 7 bases. The material sequenced was PBMCs, mostly from graft donor cells, taken 360 days after TCRalphabeta/CD19-depleted stem cell transplant. DNA of the CDR3: TGTGCCAGCAGCTCACGCTACCCCACCGGGACTACCAAGTCCAATGAGCAGTTCTTC. It yields the protein CASSSRYPTGTTKSNEQFF.